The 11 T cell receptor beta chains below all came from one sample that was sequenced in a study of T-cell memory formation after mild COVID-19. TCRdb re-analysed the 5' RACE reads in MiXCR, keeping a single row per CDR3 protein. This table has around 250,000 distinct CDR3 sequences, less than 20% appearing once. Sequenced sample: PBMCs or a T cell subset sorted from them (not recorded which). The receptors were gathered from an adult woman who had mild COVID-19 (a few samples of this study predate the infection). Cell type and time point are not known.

The CDR3 reads CASSLAAGEATSQYF. CDR3 in DNA: TGTGCCAGCAGCTTAGCGGCGGGGGAGGCGACCTCCCAGTACTTC. The chain has TRBV7-2 and TRBJ2-5, with 7 bases aligning to TRBD2. Germline-derived CDR1 and CDR2 are SGHTA and FQGNSA. The CDR3 runs to 15 residues. The junction had 10 bases not matched to a gene; V was cut back by 0 bases and J by 9 bases.

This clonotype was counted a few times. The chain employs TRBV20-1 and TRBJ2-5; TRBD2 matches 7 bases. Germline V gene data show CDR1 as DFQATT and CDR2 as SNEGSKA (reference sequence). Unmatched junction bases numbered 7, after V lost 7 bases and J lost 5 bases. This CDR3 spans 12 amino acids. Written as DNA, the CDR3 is TGCAGTGTGGGGAGGGCGTGGGAGACCCAGTACTTC. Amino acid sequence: CSVGRAWETQYF.

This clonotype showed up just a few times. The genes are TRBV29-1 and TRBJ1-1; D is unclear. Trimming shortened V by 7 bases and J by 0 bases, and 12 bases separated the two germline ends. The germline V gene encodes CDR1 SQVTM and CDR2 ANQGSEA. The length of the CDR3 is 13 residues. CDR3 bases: TGCAGCGGGTCGGGAAGGTTGAACACTGAAGCTTTCTTT. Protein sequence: CSGSGRLNTEAFF.

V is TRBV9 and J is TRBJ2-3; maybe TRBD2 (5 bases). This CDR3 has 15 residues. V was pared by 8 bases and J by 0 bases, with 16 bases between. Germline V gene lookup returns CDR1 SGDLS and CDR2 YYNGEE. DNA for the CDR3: TGTGCCAGAAGCTATTTCGCGGGTAGCACAGATACGCAGTATTTT. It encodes CARSYFAGSTDTQYF.

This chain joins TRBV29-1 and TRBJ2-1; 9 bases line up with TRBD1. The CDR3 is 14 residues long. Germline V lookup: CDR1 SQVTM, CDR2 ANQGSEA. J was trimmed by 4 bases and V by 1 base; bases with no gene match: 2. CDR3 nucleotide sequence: TGCAGCGTTGAAGGACAGGGGGGATACAATGAGCAGTTCTTC. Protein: CSVEGQGGYNEQFF.

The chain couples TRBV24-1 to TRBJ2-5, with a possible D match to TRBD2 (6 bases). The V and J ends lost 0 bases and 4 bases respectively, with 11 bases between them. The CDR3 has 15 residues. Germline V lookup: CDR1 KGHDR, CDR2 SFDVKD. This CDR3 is CATSDLMGGSETQYF. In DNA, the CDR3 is TGTGCCACCAGTGATTTGATGGGGGGATCAGAGACCCAGTACTTC.

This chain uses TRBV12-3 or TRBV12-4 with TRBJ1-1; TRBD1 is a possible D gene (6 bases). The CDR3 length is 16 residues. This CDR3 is CATGHRALRMNTEAFF. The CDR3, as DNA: TGTGCGACCGGGCACAGGGCTCTCCGCATGAACACTGAAGCTTTCTTT.

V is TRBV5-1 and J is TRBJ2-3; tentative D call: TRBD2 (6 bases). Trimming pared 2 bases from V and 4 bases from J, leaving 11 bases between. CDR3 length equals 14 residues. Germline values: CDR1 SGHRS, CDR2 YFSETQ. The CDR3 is CASSLLAVPDTQYF. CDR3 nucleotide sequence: TGCGCCAGCAGCTTACTAGCAGTGCCAGATACGCAGTATTTT.

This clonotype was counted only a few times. The CDR3 here is CASIITGGVAYTF. The CDR3, as DNA: TGTGCCAGCATCATTACTGGAGGGGTAGCCTACACCTTC. V and J are TRBV7-9 and TRBJ1-2, with a weak D call TRBD1 (5 bases). Trimming pared 7 bases from V and 10 bases from J, leaving 19 bases between. In germline, CDR1 is SEHNR, CDR2 FQNEAQ (reference sequence). This CDR3 contains 13 residues.

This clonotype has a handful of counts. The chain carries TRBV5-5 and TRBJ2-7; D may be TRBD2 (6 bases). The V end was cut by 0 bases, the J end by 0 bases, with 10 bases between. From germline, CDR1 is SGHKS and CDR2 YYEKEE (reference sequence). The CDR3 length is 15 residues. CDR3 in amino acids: CASSLVSGSSYEQYF. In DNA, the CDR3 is TGTGCCAGCAGCTTGGTCTCCGGGAGCTCCTACGAGCAGTACTTC.

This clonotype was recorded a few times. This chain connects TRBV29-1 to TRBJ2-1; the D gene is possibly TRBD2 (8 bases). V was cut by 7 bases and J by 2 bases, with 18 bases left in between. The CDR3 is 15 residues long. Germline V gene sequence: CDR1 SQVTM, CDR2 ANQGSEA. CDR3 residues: CSAGGRQGAYNEQFF. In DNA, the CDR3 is TGCAGCGCAGGCGGGAGGCAGGGGGCCTACAATGAGCAGTTCTTC.